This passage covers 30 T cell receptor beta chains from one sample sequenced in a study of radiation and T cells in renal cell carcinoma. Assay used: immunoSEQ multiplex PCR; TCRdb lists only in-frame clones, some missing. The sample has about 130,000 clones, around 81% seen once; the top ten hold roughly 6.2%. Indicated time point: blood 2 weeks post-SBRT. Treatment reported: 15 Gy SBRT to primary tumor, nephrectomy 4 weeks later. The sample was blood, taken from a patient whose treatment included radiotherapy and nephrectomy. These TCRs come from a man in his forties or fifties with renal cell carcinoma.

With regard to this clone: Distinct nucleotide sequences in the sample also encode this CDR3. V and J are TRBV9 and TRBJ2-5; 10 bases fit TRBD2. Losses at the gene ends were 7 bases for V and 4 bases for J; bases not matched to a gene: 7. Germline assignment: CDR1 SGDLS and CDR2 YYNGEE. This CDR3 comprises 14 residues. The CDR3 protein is CASSPLAGGETQYF. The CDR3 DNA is TGTGCCAGCTCCCCCTTAGCGGGAGGAGAGACCCAGTACTTC.

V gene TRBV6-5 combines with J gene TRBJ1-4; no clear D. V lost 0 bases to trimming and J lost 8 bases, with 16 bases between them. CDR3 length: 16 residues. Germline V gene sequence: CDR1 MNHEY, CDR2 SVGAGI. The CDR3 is CASSYSTTGSGEKLFF. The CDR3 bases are TGTGCCAGCAGTTACTCGACGACCGGGTCTGGGGAAAAACTGTTTTTT.

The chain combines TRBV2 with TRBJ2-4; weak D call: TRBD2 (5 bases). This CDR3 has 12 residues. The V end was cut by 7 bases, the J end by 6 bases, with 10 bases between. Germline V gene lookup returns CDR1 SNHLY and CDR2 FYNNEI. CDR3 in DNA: TGTGCCAGCATTGGAGGTCCAAACATTCAGTACTTC. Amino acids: CASIGGPNIQYF.

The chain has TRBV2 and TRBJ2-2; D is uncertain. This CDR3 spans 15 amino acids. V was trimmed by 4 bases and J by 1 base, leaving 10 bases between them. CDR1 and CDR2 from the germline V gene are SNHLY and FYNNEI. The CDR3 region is CASSVDGMNTGELFF. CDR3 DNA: TGTGCCAGCAGTGTCGACGGCATGAACACCGGGGAGCTGTTTTTT.

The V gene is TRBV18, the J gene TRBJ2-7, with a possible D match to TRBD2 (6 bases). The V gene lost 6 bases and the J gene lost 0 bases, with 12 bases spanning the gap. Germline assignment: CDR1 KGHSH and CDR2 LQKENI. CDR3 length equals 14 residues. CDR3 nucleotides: TGTGCCAGCTCCCGGGACTTGAGCTCCTACGAGCAGTACTTC. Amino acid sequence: CASSRDLSSYEQYF.

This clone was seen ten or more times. CDR3 amino acids: CASSEFGTVMGYGYTF. In nucleotides, the CDR3 is TGTGCCAGCAGCGAATTCGGGACGGTTATGGGCTATGGCTACACCTTC. The chain is built from TRBV6-1 and TRBJ1-2; weak D call: TRBD1 (5 bases). Germline CDR1 reads MNHNS; CDR2 reads SASEGT. V lost 6 bases and J 4 bases, leaving 21 bases between the germline ends. This CDR3 comprises 16 residues.

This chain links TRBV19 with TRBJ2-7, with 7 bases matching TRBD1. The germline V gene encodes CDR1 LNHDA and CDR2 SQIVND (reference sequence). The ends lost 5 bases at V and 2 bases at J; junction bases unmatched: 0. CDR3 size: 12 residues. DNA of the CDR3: TGTGCCAGTAGTGACAGGGCCTACGAGCAGTACTTC. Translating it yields CASSDRAYEQYF.

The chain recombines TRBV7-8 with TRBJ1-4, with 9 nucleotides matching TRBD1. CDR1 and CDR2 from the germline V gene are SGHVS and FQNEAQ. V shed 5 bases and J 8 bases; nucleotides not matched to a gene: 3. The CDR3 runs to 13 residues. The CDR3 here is CASSPGQGEKLFF. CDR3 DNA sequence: TGTGCCAGCAGCCCGGGACAGGGAGAAAAACTGTTTTTT.

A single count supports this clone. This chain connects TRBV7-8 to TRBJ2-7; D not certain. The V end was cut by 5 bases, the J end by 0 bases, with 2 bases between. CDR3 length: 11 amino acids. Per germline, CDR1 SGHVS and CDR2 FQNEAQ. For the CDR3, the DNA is TGTGCCAGCAGCGGCTCCTACGAGCAGTACTTC. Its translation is CASSGSYEQYF. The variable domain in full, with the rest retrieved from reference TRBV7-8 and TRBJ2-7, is GAGVSQSPRYKVAKRGQDVALRCDPISGHVSLFWYQQALGQGPEFLTYFQNEAQLDKSGLPSDRFFAERPEGSVSTLKIQRTQQEDSAVYLCASSGSYEQYFGPGTRLTVT.

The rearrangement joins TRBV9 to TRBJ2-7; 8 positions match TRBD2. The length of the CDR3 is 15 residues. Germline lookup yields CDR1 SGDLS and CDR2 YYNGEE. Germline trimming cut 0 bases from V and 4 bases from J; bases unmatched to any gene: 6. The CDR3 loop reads CASSVEGTSFYEQYF. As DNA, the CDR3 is TGTGCCAGCAGCGTAGAGGGGACTAGTTTTTACGAGCAGTACTTC.

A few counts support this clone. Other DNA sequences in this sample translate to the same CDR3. The CDR3 loop reads CSVGAGAAGELFF. The CDR3 region has the DNA TGCAGCGTTGGGGCGGGGGCGGCCGGGGAGCTGTTTTTT. The chain links TRBV29-1 to TRBJ2-2, with D possibly being TRBD2 (7 bases). CDR3 length: 13 residues. The germline V and J ends were trimmed by 4 bases and 6 bases, with 12 bases remaining between them. Germline CDR1 SQVTM, CDR2 ANQGSEA.

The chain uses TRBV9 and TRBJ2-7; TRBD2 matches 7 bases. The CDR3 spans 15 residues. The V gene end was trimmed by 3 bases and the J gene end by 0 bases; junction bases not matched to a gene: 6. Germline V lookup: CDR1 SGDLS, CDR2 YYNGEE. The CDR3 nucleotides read TGTGCCAGCAGCGAGACTAGCAGGAGCTCCTACGAGCAGTACTTC. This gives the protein CASSETSRSSYEQYF.

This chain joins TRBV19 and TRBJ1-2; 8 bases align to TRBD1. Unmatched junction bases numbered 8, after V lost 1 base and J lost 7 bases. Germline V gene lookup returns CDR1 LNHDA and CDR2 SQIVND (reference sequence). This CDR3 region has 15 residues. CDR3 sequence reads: CASSIGQQGDGGYTF. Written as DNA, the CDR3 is TGTGCCAGTAGTATAGGGCAACAGGGGGACGGTGGCTACACCTTC.

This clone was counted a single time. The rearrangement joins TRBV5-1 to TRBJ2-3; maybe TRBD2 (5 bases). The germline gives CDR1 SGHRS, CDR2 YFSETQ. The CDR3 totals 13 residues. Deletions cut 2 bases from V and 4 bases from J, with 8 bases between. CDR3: CASSFNSADTQYF. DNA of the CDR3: TGCGCCAGCAGCTTCAATAGCGCAGATACGCAGTATTTT. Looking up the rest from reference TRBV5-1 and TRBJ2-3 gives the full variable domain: KAGVTQTPRYLIKTRGQQVTLSCSPISGHRSVSWYQQTPGQGLQFLFEYFSETQRNKGNFPGRFSGRQFSNSRSEMNVSTLELGDSALYLCASSFNSADTQYFGPGTRLTVL.

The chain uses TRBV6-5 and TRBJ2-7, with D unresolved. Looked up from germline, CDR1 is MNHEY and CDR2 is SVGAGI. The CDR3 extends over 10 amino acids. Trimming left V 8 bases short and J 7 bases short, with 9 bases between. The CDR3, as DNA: TGTGCCAGCGGTACGACGGAGCAGTACTTC. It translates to CASGTTEQYF.

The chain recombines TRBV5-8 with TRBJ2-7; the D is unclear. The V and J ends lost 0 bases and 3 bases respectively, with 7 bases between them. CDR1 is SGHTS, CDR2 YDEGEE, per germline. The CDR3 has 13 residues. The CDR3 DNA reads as TGTGCCAGCAGCTTGGTATCCCGCTACGAGCAGTACTTC. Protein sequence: CASSLVSRYEQYF.

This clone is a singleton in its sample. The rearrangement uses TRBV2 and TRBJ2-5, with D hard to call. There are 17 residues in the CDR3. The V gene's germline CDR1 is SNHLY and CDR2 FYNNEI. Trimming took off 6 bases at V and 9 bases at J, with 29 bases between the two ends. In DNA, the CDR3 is TGTGCCAGCAGAGTTTTTGGGCCGCACCGGTTCTCGAGTGCCCAGTACTTC. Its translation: CASRVFGPHRFSSAQYF.

The DNA for the CDR3 is TGTGCCAGCAGTGAAACAGGGACTAGCGGGAGTATCAATGAGCAGTTCTTC. It yields the protein CASSETGTSGSINEQFF. The J gene is TRBJ2-1, the V gene TRBV2, with 14 bases that match TRBD2. V lost 2 bases and J lost 6; bases outside the gene matches: 6. From germline, CDR1 is SNHLY and CDR2 FYNNEI. The CDR3 runs to 17 residues.

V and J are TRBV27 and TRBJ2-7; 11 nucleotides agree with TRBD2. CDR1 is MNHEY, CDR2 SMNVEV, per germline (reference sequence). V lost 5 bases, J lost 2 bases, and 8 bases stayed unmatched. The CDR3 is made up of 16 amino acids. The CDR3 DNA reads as TGTGCCAGCAGTCCGAGGACTAGCGGGCCGACCTACGAGCAGTACTTC. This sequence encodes CASSPRTSGPTYEQYF.

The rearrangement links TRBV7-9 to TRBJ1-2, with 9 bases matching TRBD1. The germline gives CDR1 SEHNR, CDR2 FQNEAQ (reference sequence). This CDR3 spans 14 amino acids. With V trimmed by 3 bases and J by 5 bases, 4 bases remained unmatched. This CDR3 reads CASSLGQGDYGYTF. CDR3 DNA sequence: TGTGCCAGCAGCTTGGGACAGGGCGATTATGGCTACACCTTC. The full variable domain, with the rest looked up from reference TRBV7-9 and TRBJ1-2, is DTGVSQNPRHKITKRGQNVTFRCDPISEHNRLYWYRQTLGQGPEFLTYFQNEAQLEKSRLLSDRFSAERPKGSFSTLEIQRTEQGDSAMYLCASSLGQGDYGYTFGSGTRLTVV.

DNA of the CDR3: TGTGCCAGCAGCTTAGAGGAGAGGGGCTATGGCTACACCTTC. Protein sequence: CASSLEERGYGYTF. The genes are TRBV7-8 and TRBJ1-2; D possibly corresponds to TRBD1 (5 bases). The CDR3 is 14 amino acids. The ends were cut back, 1 base at V and 4 bases at J, with 10 bases in the middle. Germline V gene sequence: CDR1 SGHVS, CDR2 FQNEAQ.

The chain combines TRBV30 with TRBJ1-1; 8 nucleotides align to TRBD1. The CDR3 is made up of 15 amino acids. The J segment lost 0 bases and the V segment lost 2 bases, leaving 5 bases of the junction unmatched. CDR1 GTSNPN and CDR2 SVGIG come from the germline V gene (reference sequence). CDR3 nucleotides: TGTGCCTGGAGTTCCCAGGGGGCGATGAACACTGAAGCTTTCTTT. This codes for CAWSSQGAMNTEAFF.

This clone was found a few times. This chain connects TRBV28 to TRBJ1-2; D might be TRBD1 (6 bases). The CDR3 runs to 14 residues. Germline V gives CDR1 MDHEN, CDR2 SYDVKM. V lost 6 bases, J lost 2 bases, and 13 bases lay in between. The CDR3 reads CASSRGHTNYGYTF. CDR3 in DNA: TGTGCCAGCAGCCGGGGACACACAAACTATGGCTACACCTTC.

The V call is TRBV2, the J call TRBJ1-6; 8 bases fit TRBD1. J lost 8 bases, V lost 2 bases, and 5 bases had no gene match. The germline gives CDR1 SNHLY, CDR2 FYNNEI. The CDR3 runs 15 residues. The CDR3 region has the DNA TGTGCCAGCAGTGAACAGGGGGCAGTTGATTCACCCCTCCACTTT. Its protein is CASSEQGAVDSPLHF.

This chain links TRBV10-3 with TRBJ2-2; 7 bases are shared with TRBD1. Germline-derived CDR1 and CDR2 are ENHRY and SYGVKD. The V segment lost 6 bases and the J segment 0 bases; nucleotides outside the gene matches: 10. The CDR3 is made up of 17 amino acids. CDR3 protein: CAIRGPPGTANTGELFF. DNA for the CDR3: TGTGCCATCAGGGGCCCCCCCGGGACAGCGAACACCGGGGAGCTGTTTTTT.

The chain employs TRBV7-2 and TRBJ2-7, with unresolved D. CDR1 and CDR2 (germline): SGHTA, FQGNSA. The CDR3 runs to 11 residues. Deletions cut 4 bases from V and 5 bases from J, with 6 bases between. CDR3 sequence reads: CASSYVHEQYF. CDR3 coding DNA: TGTGCCAGCAGCTACGTCCACGAGCAGTACTTC. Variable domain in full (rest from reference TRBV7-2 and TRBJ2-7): GAGVSQSPSNKVTEKGKDVELRCDPISGHTALYWYRQSLGQGLEFLIYFQGNSAPDKSGLPSDRFSAERTGGSVSTLTIQRTQQEDSAVYLCASSYVHEQYFGPGTRLTVT.

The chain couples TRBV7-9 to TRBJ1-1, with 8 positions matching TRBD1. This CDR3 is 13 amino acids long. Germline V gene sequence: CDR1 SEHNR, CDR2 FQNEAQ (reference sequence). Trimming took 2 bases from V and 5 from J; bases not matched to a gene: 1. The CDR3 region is CASSLRQGTEAFF. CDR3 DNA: TGTGCCAGCAGCTTAAGACAGGGGACTGAAGCTTTCTTT.

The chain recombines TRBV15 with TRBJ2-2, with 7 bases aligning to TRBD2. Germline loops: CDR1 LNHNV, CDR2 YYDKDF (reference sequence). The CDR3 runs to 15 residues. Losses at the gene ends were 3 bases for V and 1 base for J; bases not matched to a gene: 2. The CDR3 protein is CATSRWEGNTGELFF. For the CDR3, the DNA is TGTGCCACCAGCAGGTGGGAGGGGAACACCGGGGAGCTGTTTTTT.

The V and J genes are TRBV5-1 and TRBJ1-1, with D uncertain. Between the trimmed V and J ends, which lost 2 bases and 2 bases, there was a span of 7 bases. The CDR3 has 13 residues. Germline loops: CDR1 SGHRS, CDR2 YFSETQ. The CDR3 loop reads CASSFGINTEAFF. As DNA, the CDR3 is TGCGCCAGCAGCTTCGGGATAAACACTGAAGCTTTCTTT.

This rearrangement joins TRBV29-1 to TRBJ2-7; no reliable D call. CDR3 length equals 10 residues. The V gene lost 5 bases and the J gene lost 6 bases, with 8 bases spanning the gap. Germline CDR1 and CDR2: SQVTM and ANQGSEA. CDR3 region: CSVHGVEQYF. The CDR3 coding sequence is TGCAGCGTTCATGGGGTCGAGCAGTACTTC.